This TCR beta chain was found in a study of human T cells and chemical hapten exposure. TCRdb reprocessed the RACE reads with MiXCR, giving one entry per CDR3 protein. The sample has approximately 74,000 distinct CDR3 sequences, 25% to 40% seen once. Time point denoted: patch test 1, 2 weeks after DPC sensitization. Indicated treatment: therapeutic diphenylcyclopropenone sensitization with weekly scalp DPC. Germline values: CDR1 DFQATT, CDR2 SNEGSKA (reference sequence). The CDR3 is made up of 14 amino acids. This clonotype was seen a handful of times. At one boundary the junction diverges from the germline segment, which might be a read error.

This specimen was whole blood, taken in connection with sensitization to the hapten diphenylcyclopropenone (DPC). V is TRBV20-1 and J is TRBJ1-5, with D unclear. The receptor was derived from a man aged 35-49 years with alopecia areata. Some clones in this sample may be carry-over from other donors' samples. CDR3 in DNA: TGCAGTGCTAGAGATGCCAATAGCAATCAACCCCAGCATTTT. Its translation: CSARDANSNQPQHF.